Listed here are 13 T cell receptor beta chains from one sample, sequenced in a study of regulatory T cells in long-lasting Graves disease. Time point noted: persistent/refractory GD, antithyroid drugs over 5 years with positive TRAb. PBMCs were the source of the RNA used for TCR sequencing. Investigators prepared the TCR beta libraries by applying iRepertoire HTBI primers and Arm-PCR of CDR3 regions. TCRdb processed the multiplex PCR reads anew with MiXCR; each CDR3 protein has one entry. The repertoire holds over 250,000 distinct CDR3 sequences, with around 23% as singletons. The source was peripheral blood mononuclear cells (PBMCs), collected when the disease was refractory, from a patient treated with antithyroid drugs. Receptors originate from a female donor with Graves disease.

CDR3 in DNA: TGTGCCAGCCGATCGGCAGGGGAGGGGAGGAATGAGCAGTTCTTC. This translates into CASRSAGEGRNEQFF. The V and J genes are TRBV27 and TRBJ2-1, with a tentative D call TRBD2 (7 bases). The CDR3 is 15 residues long. Looked up from germline, CDR1 is MNHEY and CDR2 is SMNVEV (reference sequence). The V and J ends lost 8 bases and 7 bases respectively, with 21 bases between them.

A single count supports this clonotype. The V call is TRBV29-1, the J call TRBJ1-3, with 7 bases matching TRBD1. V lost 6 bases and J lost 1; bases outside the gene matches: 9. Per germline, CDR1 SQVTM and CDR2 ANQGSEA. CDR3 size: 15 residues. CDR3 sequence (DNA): TGCAGCGTCCGACAGGGCTCAATTTCTGGAAACACCATATATTTT. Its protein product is CSVRQGSISGNTIYF.

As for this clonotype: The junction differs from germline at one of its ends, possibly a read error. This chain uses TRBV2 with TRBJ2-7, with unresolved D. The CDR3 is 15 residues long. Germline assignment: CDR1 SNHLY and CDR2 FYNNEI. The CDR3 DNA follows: TGTGCCAGCAGTGAAGCGCGAGGTGCCGTGGCCGAGCGGTACTTC. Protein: CASSEARGAVAERYF.

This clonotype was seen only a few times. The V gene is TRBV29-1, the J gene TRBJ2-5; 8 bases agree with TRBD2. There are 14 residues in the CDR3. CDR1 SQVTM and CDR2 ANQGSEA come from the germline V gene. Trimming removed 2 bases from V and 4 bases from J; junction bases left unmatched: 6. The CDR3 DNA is TGCAGCGTTGAAACGGTTCTAGCGGGAGAGACCCAGTACTTC. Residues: CSVETVLAGETQYF.

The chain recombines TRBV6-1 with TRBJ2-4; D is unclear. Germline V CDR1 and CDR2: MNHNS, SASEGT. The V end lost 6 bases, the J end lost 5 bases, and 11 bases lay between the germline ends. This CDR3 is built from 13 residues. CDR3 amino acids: CASSPAEENIQYF. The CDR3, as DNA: TGTGCCAGCAGCCCAGCCGAAGAAAACATTCAGTACTTC.

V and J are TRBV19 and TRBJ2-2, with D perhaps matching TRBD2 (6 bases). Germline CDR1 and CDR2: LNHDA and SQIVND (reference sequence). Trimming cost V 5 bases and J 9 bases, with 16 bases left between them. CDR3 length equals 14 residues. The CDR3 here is CASSSGGNRRELFF. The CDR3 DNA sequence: TGTGCCAGTAGTTCTGGAGGGAATAGACGGGAGCTGTTTTTT.

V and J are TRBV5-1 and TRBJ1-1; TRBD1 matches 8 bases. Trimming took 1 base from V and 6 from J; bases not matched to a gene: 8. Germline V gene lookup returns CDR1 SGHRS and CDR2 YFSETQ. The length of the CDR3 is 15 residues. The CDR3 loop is CASSLWTGNNAEAFF. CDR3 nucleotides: TGCGCCAGCAGCTTGTGGACAGGGAACAACGCTGAAGCTTTCTTT.

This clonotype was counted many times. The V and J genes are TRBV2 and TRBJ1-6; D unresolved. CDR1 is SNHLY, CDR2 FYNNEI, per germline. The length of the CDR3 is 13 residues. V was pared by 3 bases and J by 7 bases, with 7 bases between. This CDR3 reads CASSDGWNSPLHF. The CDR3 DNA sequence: TGTGCCAGCAGTGATGGGTGGAATTCACCCCTCCACTTT.

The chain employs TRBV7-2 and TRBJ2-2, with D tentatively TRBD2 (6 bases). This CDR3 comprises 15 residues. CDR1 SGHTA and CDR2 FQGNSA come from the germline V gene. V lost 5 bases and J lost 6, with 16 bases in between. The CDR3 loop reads CASSHKSGHPGELFF. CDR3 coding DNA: TGTGCCAGCAGCCACAAAAGCGGGCATCCCGGGGAGCTGTTTTTT.

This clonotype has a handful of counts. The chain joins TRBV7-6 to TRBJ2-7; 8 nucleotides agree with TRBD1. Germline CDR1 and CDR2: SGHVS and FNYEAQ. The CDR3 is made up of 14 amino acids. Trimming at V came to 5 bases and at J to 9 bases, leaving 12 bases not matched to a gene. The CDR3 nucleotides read TGTGCCAGCAGCCCCACCGGACAGGGCCTATGGCAGTACTTC. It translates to CASSPTGQGLWQYF.

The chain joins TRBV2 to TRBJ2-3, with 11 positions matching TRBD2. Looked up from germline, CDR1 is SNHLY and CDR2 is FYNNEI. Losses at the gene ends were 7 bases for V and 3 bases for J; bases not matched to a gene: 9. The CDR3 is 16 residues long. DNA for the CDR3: TGTGCCAGCACCGTCCCGGGACTAGCGGTTACAGATACGCAGTATTTT. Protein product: CASTVPGLAVTDTQYF.

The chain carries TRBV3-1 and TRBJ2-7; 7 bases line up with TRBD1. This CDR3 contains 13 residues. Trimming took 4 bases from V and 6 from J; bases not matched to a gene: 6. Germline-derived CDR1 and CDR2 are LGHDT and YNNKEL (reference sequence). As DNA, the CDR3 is TGTGCCAGCAGCCGGAGAACAGGGGCCGAGCAGTACTTC. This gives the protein CASSRRTGAEQYF.

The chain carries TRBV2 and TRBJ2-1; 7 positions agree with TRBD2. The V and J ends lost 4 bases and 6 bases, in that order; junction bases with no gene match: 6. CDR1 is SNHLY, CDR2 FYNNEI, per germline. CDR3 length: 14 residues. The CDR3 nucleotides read TGTGCCAGCAGTGTCAAGACTAGCAGCAATGAGCAGTTCTTC. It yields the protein CASSVKTSSNEQFF.